This is a list of T cell receptor beta chains from one sample in a study of T cell changes during pregnancy in multiple sclerosis. Assay used: immunoSEQ multiplex PCR; TCRdb lists only in-frame clones, some missing. The sample consists of 65,000 to 95,000 clones, approximately 95% of them appearing once. The sample in question was peripheral blood, obtained in the second trimester of pregnancy. The source of these receptors is a female donor in good health, enrolled as a control in a pregnancy study. Both conserved end residues are part of each CDR3. A D gene is named only where the DNA matches it firmly. Clone size is given for some rows only: seen once, a few or many times, or a class if the clone is expanded.

V gene: TRBV27; D gene: TRBD1; clone size: NA; J gene: TRBJ1-3; CDR3 protein: CASSLGTGPGNTIYF; CDR3 DNA: TGTGCCAGCAGTTTGGGGACAGGGCCTGGAAACACCATATATTTT
V gene: TRBV5-6; D gene: TRBD1; clone size: NA; J gene: TRBJ2-7; CDR3 protein: CASSLAGTGVNEQYF; CDR3 DNA: TGTGCCAGCAGCTTGGCGGGGACAGGGGTGAACGAGCAGTACTTC
V gene: TRBV4-1; D gene: TRBD1; clone size: once; J gene: TRBJ1-5; CDR3 protein: CASSHPTGGNQPQHF; CDR3 DNA: TGCGCCAGCAGCCACCCGACAGGGGGCAATCAGCCCCAGCATTTT
V gene: TRBV7-6; D gene: TRBD1; clone size: NA; J gene: TRBJ1-2; CDR3 protein: CASSLGQGYGYTF; CDR3 DNA: TGTGCCAGCAGCTTAGGACAGGGCTATGGCTACACCTTC
V gene: TRBV15; D gene: NA; clone size: NA; J gene: TRBJ2-7; CDR3 protein: CATSRDSYEQYF; CDR3 DNA: TGTGCCACCAGCAGAGATAGCTACGAGCAGTACTTC
V gene: TRBV6-5; D gene: TRBD1; clone size: NA; J gene: TRBJ1-2; CDR3 protein: CASQPGQGARYGYTF; CDR3 DNA: TGTGCCAGCCAACCTGGACAGGGGGCACGGTATGGCTACACCTTC
V gene: TRBV5-8; D gene: TRBD1; clone size: NA; J gene: TRBJ1-4; CDR3 protein: CASSFGTEGGEKLFF; CDR3 DNA: TGTGCCAGCAGCTTTGGGACAGAGGGAGGTGAAAAACTGTTTTTT
V gene: TRBV28; D gene: TRBD1; clone size: NA; J gene: TRBJ1-2; CDR3 protein: CASSLSGTGYGYTF; CDR3 DNA: TGTGCCAGCAGTCTTTCCGGGACAGGGTATGGCTACACCTTC
V gene: TRBV7-2; D gene: TRBD2; clone size: NA; J gene: TRBJ2-7; CDR3 protein: CASSLGASLAGEIEQYF; CDR3 DNA: TGTGCCAGCAGCTTAGGGGCGAGCCTAGCGGGAGAAATCGAGCAGTACTTC
V gene: TRBV4-1; D gene: TRBD2; clone size: NA; J gene: TRBJ2-3; CDR3 protein: CASSRTSGRARTDTQYF; CDR3 DNA: TGCGCCAGCAGCCGGACTAGCGGGAGGGCCCGCACAGATACGCAGTATTTT
V gene: TRBV5-4; D gene: NA; clone size: NA; J gene: TRBJ2-7; CDR3 protein: CASSLGGGSRDIYEQYF; CDR3 DNA: TGTGCCAGCAGCTTGGGGGGGGGCAGTCGGGACATCTACGAGCAGTACTTC
V gene: TRBV27; D gene: TRBD1; clone size: NA; J gene: TRBJ2-2; CDR3 protein: CASSLTGLSTGELFF; CDR3 DNA: TGTGCCAGCAGTTTGACAGGGTTGAGCACCGGGGAGCTGTTTTTT
V gene: TRBV29-1; D gene: TRBD2; clone size: NA; J gene: TRBJ2-1; CDR3 protein: CSSGSKAGGPGNEQFF; CDR3 DNA: TGCAGCTCGGGGTCAAAAGCGGGAGGGCCTGGTAATGAGCAGTTCTTC
V gene: TRBV10-3; D gene: TRBD2; clone size: NA; J gene: TRBJ2-1; CDR3 protein: CAISPGLEGGNEQFF; CDR3 DNA: TGTGCCATCAGCCCGGGACTAGAAGGCGGCAATGAGCAGTTCTTC
V gene: TRBV4-1; D gene: TRBD1; clone size: NA; J gene: TRBJ1-1; CDR3 protein: CASSQLHGQGVMNTEAFF; CDR3 DNA: TGCGCCAGCAGCCAGCTCCATGGACAGGGTGTGATGAACACTGAAGCTTTCTTT
V gene: TRBV7-2; D gene: TRBD2; clone size: NA; J gene: TRBJ2-7; CDR3 protein: CASRPGLAGSYEQYF; CDR3 DNA: TGTGCCAGTCGGCCCGGGCTAGCGGGAAGCTACGAGCAGTACTTC
V gene: TRBV5-8; D gene: NA; clone size: NA; J gene: TRBJ1-1; CDR3 protein: CASSYGHQNTEAFF; CDR3 DNA: TGTGCCAGCAGCTATGGCCATCAGAACACTGAAGCTTTCTTT
V gene: TRBV5-1; D gene: NA; clone size: NA; J gene: TRBJ2-5; CDR3 protein: CASSYNTGGGETQYF; CDR3 DNA: TGCGCCAGCAGCTACAATACAGGGGGAGGGGAGACCCAGTACTTC
V gene: TRBV4-1; D gene: NA; clone size: NA; J gene: TRBJ1-5; CDR3 protein: CASSQQVQANQPQHF; CDR3 DNA: TGCGCCAGCAGCCAACAAGTACAGGCCAATCAGCCCCAGCATTTT
V gene: TRBV5-6; D gene: NA; clone size: NA; J gene: TRBJ2-2; CDR3 protein: CASSLRGYTGELFF; CDR3 DNA: TGTGCCAGCAGCTTGAGGGGCTATACCGGGGAGCTGTTTTTT
V gene: TRBV28; D gene: NA; clone size: NA; J gene: TRBJ2-7; CDR3 protein: CASSSLSETEVNF; CDR3 DNA: TGTGCCAGCAGTTCCCTAAGCGAGACAGAAGTAAACTTC
V gene: TRBV7-9; D gene: TRBD1; clone size: NA; J gene: TRBJ1-4; CDR3 protein: CASSLGQDGNEKLFF; CDR3 DNA: TGTGCCAGCAGCCTCGGACAGGACGGAAATGAAAAACTGTTTTTT
V gene: TRBV7-8; D gene: TRBD2; clone size: NA; J gene: TRBJ2-7; CDR3 protein: CASSLPSGLSEGYEQYF; CDR3 DNA: TGTGCCAGCAGCTTACCTAGCGGACTAAGTGAGGGCTACGAGCAGTACTTC
V gene: TRBV28; D gene: TRBD1; clone size: NA; J gene: TRBJ1-5; CDR3 protein: CASSSSGTGGRGQPQHF; CDR3 DNA: TGTGCCAGCAGTTCCTCGGGAACAGGGGGCCGGGGTCAGCCCCAGCATTTT
V gene: TRBV28; D gene: TRBD2; clone size: NA; J gene: TRBJ2-2; CDR3 protein: CASSSSGGHTGELFF; CDR3 DNA: TGTGCCAGCAGTTCCAGCGGGGGCCACACCGGGGAGCTGTTTTTT
V gene: TRBV19; D gene: NA; clone size: NA; J gene: TRBJ1-4; CDR3 protein: CASSIARGTTNEKLFF; CDR3 DNA: TGTGCCAGTAGTATAGCCCGGGGGACTACTAATGAAAAACTGTTTTTT